The 31 T cell receptor beta chains below were found in one sample sequenced in a study of blood T cell repertoires in COVID-19. Sequencing used immunoSEQ multiplex PCR; TCRdb keeps in-frame clones, though not all of them. Of around 30,000 clones detected, over 70% appear once; the ten largest clones hold approximately 8.6%. The source material was peripheral blood. The source is a woman in her seventies with active or convalescent COVID-19.

The chain links TRBV13 to TRBJ2-7, with 9 bases aligning to TRBD2. With V trimmed by 5 bases and J by 4 bases, 9 bases remained unmatched. Looked up from germline, CDR1 is PRHDT and CDR2 is FYEKMQ (reference sequence). The CDR3 consists of 15 residues. The CDR3 nucleotides read TGTGCCAGCAGCCCCCCTGCGGGGGGGCCGTACGAGCAGTACTTC. It is translated as CASSPPAGGPYEQYF.

The V and J genes are TRBV6-5 and TRBJ1-2; possibly TRBD1 for D (5 bases). Per germline, CDR1 MNHEY and CDR2 SVGAGI. Trimming took off 7 bases at V and 8 bases at J, with 20 bases between the two ends. This CDR3 comprises 14 residues. DNA for the CDR3: TGTGCCAGCATGCGGTTGGGGCCGCTGCCCGGCTACACCTTC. It codes for CASMRLGPLPGYTF.

J is TRBJ2-6 and V is TRBV9, with D uncertain. The V gene lost 2 bases and the J gene lost 0 bases, with 9 bases spanning the gap. The CDR3 loop spans 16 amino acids. The germline gives CDR1 SGDLS, CDR2 YYNGEE. CDR3 bases: TGTGCCAGCAGCGTCTCCGTAGACTCTGGGGCCAACGTCCTGACTTTC. This gives the protein CASSVSVDSGANVLTF.

This clone was found once. This chain uses TRBV19 with TRBJ2-7; TRBD2 matches at 8 bases. The CDR3 length is 15 residues. The trim removed 3 bases at V and 0 bases at J, leaving 4 bases unmatched. Germline-derived CDR1 and CDR2 are LNHDA and SQIVND (reference sequence). CDR3 in amino acids: CASSIGLAGSYEQYF. The CDR3 bases are TGTGCCAGTAGTATCGGGCTAGCGGGCTCCTACGAGCAGTACTTC.

This clone was seen a few times. This chain links TRBV7-2 with TRBJ1-5; D is ambiguous. V lost 2 bases and J lost 4, with 9 bases in between. Looked up from germline, CDR1 is SGHTA and CDR2 is FQGNSA. The CDR3 has 14 amino acids. The CDR3 DNA follows: TGTGCCAGCAGCTTAAACAGCGGAAATCAGCCCCAGCATTTT. This translates into CASSLNSGNQPQHF. The full variable domain, rest sourced from reference TRBV7-2 and TRBJ1-5, is GAGVSQSPSNKVTEKGKDVELRCDPISGHTALYWYRQSLGQGLEFLIYFQGNSAPDKSGLPSDRFSAERTGGSVSTLTIQRTQQEDSAVYLCASSLNSGNQPQHFGDGTRLSIL.

The chain recombines TRBV10-3 with TRBJ2-1; 10 bases align to TRBD2. The CDR3 runs to 17 residues. Trimming cost V 2 bases and J 9 bases; bases outside gene matches: 13. From germline, CDR1 is ENHRY and CDR2 SYGVKD. The CDR3 spells CAISESGRVIGVAEQFF. The DNA for the CDR3 is TGTGCCATCAGTGAGAGCGGGAGGGTCATTGGGGTAGCTGAGCAGTTCTTC.

The V and J genes are TRBV30 and TRBJ1-3, with 7 bases aligning to TRBD1. The CDR3 is made up of 16 amino acids. Germline values: CDR1 GTSNPN, CDR2 SVGIG (reference sequence). With V trimmed by 5 bases and J by 4 bases, 14 bases remained unmatched. The CDR3 nucleotides are TGTGCCTGGGAGACGTCAGGGGGATCCAGAGGAAACACCATATATTTT. Translation gives CAWETSGGSRGNTIYF.

The V call is TRBV2, the J call TRBJ2-5; possibly TRBD1 for D (5 bases). Germline values: CDR1 SNHLY, CDR2 FYNNEI. The CDR3 runs 14 residues. V lost 5 bases to trimming and J lost 1 base, with 11 bases between them. CDR3: CASSWGRGQETQYF. The DNA of the CDR3 is TGTGCCAGCAGTTGGGGTAGGGGCCAAGAGACCCAGTACTTC.

The V and J genes are TRBV5-6 and TRBJ2-3, with 10 bases aligning to TRBD2. Germline V lookup: CDR1 SGHDT, CDR2 YYEEEE. The ends lost 4 bases at V and 4 bases at J; junction bases unmatched: 3. This CDR3 is 14 amino acids long. The CDR3 loop is CASSPAGGPDTQYF. In DNA, the CDR3 is TGTGCCAGCAGCCCAGCGGGGGGGCCAGATACGCAGTATTTT.

In this sample, this clone turned up a few times. The genes are TRBV5-4 and TRBJ2-5, with a weak D call TRBD2 (5 bases). V lost 4 bases and J lost 0, with 7 bases in between. CDR1 is SGHNT, CDR2 YYREEE, per germline (reference sequence). The CDR3 has 13 residues. The CDR3 spells CASSREYQETQYF. CDR3 sequence (DNA): TGTGCCAGCAGCAGGGAGTACCAAGAGACCCAGTACTTC.

The chain carries TRBV2 and TRBJ2-1; 7 bases match TRBD1. J lost 0 bases, V lost 4 bases, and 9 bases had no gene match. Germline V gene sequence: CDR1 SNHLY, CDR2 FYNNEI. The CDR3 extends over 17 amino acids. In nucleotides, the CDR3 is TGTGCCAGCAGTGCTTGGGGCCGGGACAGCTCCTACAATGAGCAGTTCTTC. Its translation: CASSAWGRDSSYNEQFF.

The rearrangement uses TRBV7-2 and TRBJ1-2; 9 positions match TRBD1. This CDR3 comprises 15 residues. Trimming removed 2 bases from V and 2 bases from J; junction bases left unmatched: 3. In germline, CDR1 is SGHTA, CDR2 FQGNSA. CDR3 in amino acids: CASSLMGQGNYGYTF. In nucleotides, the CDR3 is TGTGCCAGCAGCTTAATGGGACAGGGAAACTATGGCTACACCTTC.

The CDR3 spells CASSGQLSNYGYTF. DNA of the CDR3: TGTGCCAGTAGTGGACAGCTTTCTAACTATGGCTACACCTTC. The chain recombines TRBV19 with TRBJ1-2; a possible D gene is TRBD1 (6 bases). The CDR3 totals 14 residues. CDR1 and CDR2 from the germline V gene are LNHDA and SQIVND (reference sequence). Trimming removed 5 bases at V and 0 bases at J, with 10 bases between.

J is TRBJ2-1 and V is TRBV10-3; D gene ambiguous. Per germline, CDR1 ENHRY and CDR2 SYGVKD. The ends were cut back, 8 bases at V and 6 bases at J, with 11 bases in the middle. This CDR3 is built from 12 residues. DNA of the CDR3: TGTGCCATCGCCCAGGCCCCCAATGAGCAGTTCTTC. Translating it yields CAIAQAPNEQFF.

The V gene is TRBV18, the J gene TRBJ1-1, with D unresolved. The CDR3 consists of 15 residues. From germline, CDR1 is KGHSH and CDR2 LQKENI. The V end lost 2 bases, the J end lost 2 bases, and 12 bases lay between the germline ends. The CDR3 sequence is CASSPIQLVNTEAFF. The CDR3 DNA reads TGTGCCAGCTCACCAATCCAACTGGTTAACACTGAAGCTTTCTTT.

The chain links TRBV29-1 to TRBJ1-2; 7 bases agree with TRBD1. V gave up 5 bases and J gave up 7 bases; unmatched junction bases: 7. The CDR3 totals 12 residues. Germline assignment: CDR1 SQVTM and CDR2 ANQGSEA. The CDR3 spells CSVSQGQGGYTF. In nucleotides, the CDR3 is TGCAGCGTTTCACAGGGGCAGGGTGGCTACACCTTC. The full variable domain, its missing parts supplied by reference TRBV29-1 and TRBJ1-2, is SAVISQKPSRDICQRGTSLTIQCQVDSQVTMMFWYRQQPGQSLTLIATANQGSEATYESGFVIDKFPISRPNLTFSTLTVSNMSPEDSSIYLCSVSQGQGGYTFGSGTRLTVV.

This chain uses TRBV15 with TRBJ2-7; possible D gene TRBD1, 6 bases. Trimming left V 7 bases short and J 1 base short, with 14 bases between. CDR1 is LNHNV, CDR2 YYDKDF, per germline (reference sequence). The CDR3 is 14 residues long. CDR3 nucleotide sequence: TGTGCCACCACCGCACCTACAGGGTCCTACGAGCAGTACTTC. Protein sequence: CATTAPTGSYEQYF.

The J gene is TRBJ1-5, the V gene TRBV7-2, with D unclear. V lost 4 bases to trimming and J lost 3 bases, with 4 bases between them. This CDR3 is built from 12 residues. CDR1 and CDR2 from the germline V gene are SGHTA and FQGNSA. The CDR3 nucleotides read TGTGCCAGCAGCTCCTACAATCAGCCCCAGCATTTT. Protein: CASSSYNQPQHF. The full variable domain, with the rest looked up from reference TRBV7-2 and TRBJ1-5, is GAGVSQSPSNKVTEKGKDVELRCDPISGHTALYWYRQSLGQGLEFLIYFQGNSAPDKSGLPSDRFSAERTGGSVSTLTIQRTQQEDSAVYLCASSSYNQPQHFGDGTRLSIL.

This clone was seen only once. This chain joins TRBV13 and TRBJ2-3; the match to TRBD1 covers 7 bases. This CDR3 has 16 residues. With V trimmed by 5 bases and J by 0 bases, 8 bases remained unmatched. CDR1 is PRHDT and CDR2 is FYEKMQ in the germline V gene (reference sequence). The CDR3 here is CASSLLQGVSTDTQYF. The CDR3 DNA sequence: TGTGCCAGCAGCCTCCTTCAGGGGGTGAGCACAGATACGCAGTATTTT.

This clone has a handful of counts. The chain is built from TRBV7-2 and TRBJ1-2; no reliable D call. V was pared by 0 bases and J by 8 bases, with 10 bases between. The CDR3 has 13 residues. Germline V gene sequence: CDR1 SGHTA, CDR2 FQGNSA. For the CDR3, the DNA is TGTGCCAGCAGCTTAGCGGTGGCCCTGGGCTACACCTTC. This translates into CASSLAVALGYTF.

V usage is TRBV5-1 and J usage is TRBJ2-1, with 9 bases matching TRBD2. Germline assignment: CDR1 SGHRS and CDR2 YFSETQ. The CDR3 contains 14 residues. Trimming removed 2 bases from V and 6 bases from J; junction bases left unmatched: 3. CDR3 amino acids: CASSFSGGGNEQFF. The CDR3 region has the DNA TGCGCCAGCAGCTTTAGCGGGGGAGGCAATGAGCAGTTCTTC.

This clone is a singleton in its sample. The rearrangement uses TRBV5-1 and TRBJ1-1; D unclear. From germline, CDR1 is SGHRS and CDR2 YFSETQ. The CDR3 sequence is 14 residues long. V was pared by 7 bases and J by 0 bases, with 13 bases between. In DNA form, the CDR3 reads TGCGCCAGCGCGGGGTGGGCCATGAACACTGAAGCTTTCTTT. Its translation: CASAGWAMNTEAFF.

The rearrangement links TRBV3-1 (or the pseudogene TRBV3-2) to TRBJ2-2; a weak D match, TRBD2 (5 bases). Looked up from germline, CDR1 is LGHDT and CDR2 is YNNKEL (reference sequence). Trimming shortened V by 0 bases and J by 5 bases, and 7 bases separated the two germline ends. This CDR3 has 14 residues. CDR3 coding DNA: TGTGCCAGCAGCCAAGACGGGGTAACCGGGGAGCTGTTTTTT. The encoded protein is CASSQDGVTGELFF.

This clone was counted once. The V call is TRBV11-3, the J call TRBJ2-1, with 9 bases lining up with TRBD2. Unmatched junction bases numbered 5, after V lost 1 base and J lost 7 bases. Germline V gene data show CDR1 as SGHNT and CDR2 as YENEEA. The CDR3 is made up of 15 amino acids. The CDR3 DNA reads as TGTGCCAGCAGCTTAGGGGGGCTAGCGGGAAATGAGCAGTTCTTC. As protein: CASSLGGLAGNEQFF.

This rearrangement joins TRBV10-3 to TRBJ2-5; 7 positions match TRBD2. This CDR3 spans 15 amino acids. V shed 3 bases, J shed 2 bases, and the junction held 6 bases outside the gene matches. Germline V lookup: CDR1 ENHRY, CDR2 SYGVKD. The CDR3 sequence: CAISDARERQETQYF. The CDR3, as DNA: TGTGCCATCAGTGATGCGCGGGAGAGGCAAGAGACCCAGTACTTC.

This clone was detected once. The rearrangement joins TRBV2 to TRBJ2-7, with TRBD1 matching over 8 bases. This CDR3 is 14 amino acids long. Germline V lookup: CDR1 SNHLY, CDR2 FYNNEI. The V gene end was trimmed by 5 bases and the J gene end by 2 bases; junction bases not matched to a gene: 5. The CDR3 reads CASSTSGGPYEQYF. CDR3 DNA: TGTGCCAGCAGTACTTCAGGGGGCCCCTACGAGCAGTACTTC.

The chain links TRBV5-6 to TRBJ2-3, with TRBD2 matching 8 bases. CDR1 is SGHDT and CDR2 is YYEEEE in the germline V gene. This CDR3 has 16 amino acids. V lost 0 bases to trimming and J lost 2 bases; unmatched junction nucleotides: 5. In nucleotides, the CDR3 is TGTGCCAGCAGCTTGGGTAGCGGGGTACTCACAGATACGCAGTATTTT. It is translated as CASSLGSGVLTDTQYF.

The chain couples TRBV7-8 to TRBJ2-1; a weak D match, TRBD1 (6 bases). Germline CDR1 is SGHVS and CDR2 is FQNEAQ. The CDR3 sequence is 10 residues long. The V and J ends lost 5 bases and 12 bases respectively, with 8 bases between them. The CDR3 region is CASSKQGQFF. CDR3 coding DNA: TGTGCCAGCAGCAAACAGGGGCAGTTCTTC.

The V call is TRBV27, the J call TRBJ2-1, with D maybe TRBD2 (6 bases). Looked up from germline, CDR1 is MNHEY and CDR2 is SMNVEV (reference sequence). This CDR3 has 17 amino acids. V dropped 2 bases and J dropped 4 bases, with 18 bases sitting between them. The CDR3 region is CASSLRALGGIYNEQFF. Here the CDR3 DNA reads TGTGCCAGCAGTTTACGGGCCCTCGGGGGTATATACAATGAGCAGTTCTTC.

J is TRBJ2-5 and V is TRBV5-1, with 8 bases lining up with TRBD1. CDR1 and CDR2 (germline): SGHRS, YFSETQ. V gave up 0 bases and J gave up 5 bases; unmatched junction bases: 9. This CDR3 is built from 16 residues. In nucleotides, the CDR3 is TGCGCCAGCAGCTTGGTGGGGACAGGAGGGTTGGAGACCCAGTACTTC. Protein sequence: CASSLVGTGGLETQYF.

This clone occurred a few times. V and J are TRBV30 and TRBJ2-7; the D gene is possibly TRBD1 (6 bases). CDR3 length: 12 residues. CDR1 and CDR2 (germline): GTSNPN, SVGIG (reference sequence). V dropped 0 bases and J dropped 5 bases, with 8 bases sitting between them. DNA of the CDR3: TGTGCCTGGAGTGTACAGGGAGACGAGCAGTACTTC. This sequence encodes CAWSVQGDEQYF.